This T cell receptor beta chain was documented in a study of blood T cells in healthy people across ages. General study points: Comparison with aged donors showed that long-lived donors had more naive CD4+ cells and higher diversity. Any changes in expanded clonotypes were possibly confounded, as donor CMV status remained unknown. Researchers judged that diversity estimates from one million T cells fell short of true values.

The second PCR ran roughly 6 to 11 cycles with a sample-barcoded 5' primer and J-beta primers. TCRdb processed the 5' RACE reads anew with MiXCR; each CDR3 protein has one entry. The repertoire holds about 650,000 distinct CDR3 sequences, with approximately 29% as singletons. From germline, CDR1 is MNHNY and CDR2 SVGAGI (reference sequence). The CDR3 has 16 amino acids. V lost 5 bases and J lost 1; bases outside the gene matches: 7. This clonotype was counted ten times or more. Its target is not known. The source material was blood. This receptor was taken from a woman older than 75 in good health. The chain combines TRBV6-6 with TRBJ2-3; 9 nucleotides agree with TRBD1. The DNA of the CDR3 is TGTGCCAGCAGTCCAATAAGACAGGGGGGCACAGATACGCAGTATTTT. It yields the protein CASSPIRQGGTDTQYF.